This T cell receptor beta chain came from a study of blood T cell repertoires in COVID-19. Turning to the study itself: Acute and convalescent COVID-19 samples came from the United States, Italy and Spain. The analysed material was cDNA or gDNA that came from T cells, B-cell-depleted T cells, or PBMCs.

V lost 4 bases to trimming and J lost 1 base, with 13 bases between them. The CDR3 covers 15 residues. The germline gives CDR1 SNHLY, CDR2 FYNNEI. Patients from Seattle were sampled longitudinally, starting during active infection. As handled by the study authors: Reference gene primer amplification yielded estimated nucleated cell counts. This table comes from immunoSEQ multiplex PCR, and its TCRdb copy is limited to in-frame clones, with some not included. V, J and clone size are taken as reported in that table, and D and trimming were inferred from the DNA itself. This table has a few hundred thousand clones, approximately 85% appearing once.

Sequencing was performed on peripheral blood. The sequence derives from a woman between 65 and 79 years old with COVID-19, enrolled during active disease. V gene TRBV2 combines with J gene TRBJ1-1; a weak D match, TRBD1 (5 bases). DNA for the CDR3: TGTGCCAGCAGTGGGTGGGGCGGTTCGAACACTGAAGCTTTCTTT. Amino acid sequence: CASSGWGGSNTEAFF.